These 10 T cell receptor beta chains came from one sample sequenced in a study of Ad26.COV2.S vaccination and SARS-CoV-2 variants. Treatment reported: 15 to 20 received Ad26.COV2.S at low or high dose, single or two shots; several received placebo; per-sample allocation not given. Day 63 after the first vaccine or placebo injection was the time point for sampling. Method: immunoSEQ multiplex PCR; TCRdb's copy keeps in-frame clones and lacks some. The table has more than 350,000 clones, about nine tenths seen once. Here the sequenced sample was peripheral blood, taken in a trial of Ad26.COV2.S vaccine versus placebo. The receptors shown here come from a person aged 18-65 years who received the Ad26.COV2.S COVID-19 vaccine or a placebo.

This chain uses TRBV19 with TRBJ2-7, with D unresolved. CDR3 length: 13 residues. V lost 4 bases, J lost 1 base, and 8 bases lay in between. Germline loops: CDR1 LNHDA, CDR2 SQIVND (reference sequence). The CDR3 region has the DNA TGTGCCAGTAGTAGCGACACTTCCTACGAGCAGTACTTC. Amino acid sequence: CASSSDTSYEQYF.

This clone was seen only once. The chain is built from TRBV27 and TRBJ2-1, with 11 positions matching TRBD2. The V gene end was trimmed by 4 bases and the J gene end by 4 bases; junction bases not matched to a gene: 6. The CDR3 is 16 amino acids. Germline CDR1 and CDR2: MNHEY and SMNVEV (reference sequence). The CDR3 loop reads CASSYRGLAVYNEQFF. CDR3 nucleotide sequence: TGTGCCAGCAGTTATCGGGGACTAGCGGTTTACAATGAGCAGTTCTTC.

This sequence joins TRBV6-5 and TRBJ1-6; TRBD1 is a possible D gene (6 bases). V was clipped by 6 bases and J by 7 bases, with 13 bases between them. From germline, CDR1 is MNHEY and CDR2 SVGAGI. The CDR3 spans 14 residues. The chain's CDR3 is CASSQQGLNSPLHF. The CDR3 nucleotides read TGTGCCAGCAGCCAACAGGGATTAAATTCACCCCTCCACTTT.

The genes are TRBV30 and TRBJ1-2; unclear D gene. The CDR3 covers 11 residues. Germline CDR1 GTSNPN, CDR2 SVGIG (reference sequence). V lost 2 bases and J lost 5, with 6 bases in between. The CDR3 DNA is TGTGCCTGGAGTATCCGATATGGCTACACCTTC. Translated: CAWSIRYGYTF.

This chain joins TRBV10-1 and TRBJ2-7, with D perhaps TRBD1 (6 bases). The CDR3 loop spans 15 amino acids. Germline V CDR1 and CDR2: WNHNN, SYGVQD (reference sequence). Trimming stripped 7 bases from V and 7 bases from J, with 23 bases between. The chain's CDR3 is CASIITRDIADEQYF. In DNA, the CDR3 is TGCGCCAGCATTATAACAAGGGACATTGCGGATGAGCAGTACTTC.

This chain connects TRBV19 to TRBJ2-1, with TRBD2 matching 10 bases. This CDR3 has 14 residues. V was clipped by 3 bases and J by 8 bases; unmatched bases: 4. CDR1 is LNHDA and CDR2 is SQIVND in the germline V gene (reference sequence). The CDR3 coding sequence is TGTGCCAGTAGTATGAGCGGGAGGGGATATGAGCAGTTCTTC. This sequence encodes CASSMSGRGYEQFF.

The genes are TRBV18 and TRBJ2-7; 9 bases match TRBD2. The trim removed 2 bases at V and 7 bases at J, leaving 9 bases unmatched. The CDR3 totals 15 residues. CDR1 is KGHSH and CDR2 is LQKENI in the germline V gene. The CDR3 loop is CASSPSSGSGHEQYF. The DNA for the CDR3 is TGTGCCAGCTCACCAAGTAGCGGGAGCGGGCATGAGCAGTACTTC.

As concerns this clone: Other nucleotide sequences from this sample produce the same CDR3. The chain uses TRBV6-2 or TRBV6-3 and TRBJ1-5; D call uncertain. The CDR3 totals 14 residues. Per germline, CDR1 MNHEY and CDR2 SVGEGT. Trimming took off 2 bases at V and 1 base at J, with 6 bases between the two ends. CDR3 sequence (DNA): TGTGCCAGCAGTTACGGAGGGAGCAATCAGCCCCAGCATTTT. Protein: CASSYGGSNQPQHF.

The J gene is TRBJ2-3, the V gene TRBV18; no reliable D call. Germline values: CDR1 KGHSH, CDR2 LQKENI. The CDR3 consists of 13 residues. V lost 0 bases and J 3 bases, leaving 4 bases between the germline ends. The CDR3 coding sequence is TGTGCCAGCTCACCACCGAGGACAGATACGCAGTATTTT. Translating it yields CASSPPRTDTQYF.

The chain is built from TRBV12-3 or TRBV12-4 and TRBJ2-7, with TRBD2 matching over 7 bases. V shed 5 bases, J shed 0 bases, and the junction held 1 base outside the gene matches. This CDR3 is 13 amino acids long. The CDR3 region is CASSRDYSYEQYF. The CDR3 coding sequence is TGTGCCAGCAGTCGGGACTACTCCTACGAGCAGTACTTC.